Following are 21 T cell receptor beta chains from one sample sequenced in a study of early T cells in non-severe SARS-CoV-2 infection. One entry per CDR3 protein results from TCRdb running MiXCR on the 5' RACE reads. The table shows tens of thousands of distinct CDR3 sequences, with about 11% occurring only once. The sample was whole blood, taken at baseline. The receptor source for this set is an adult who was a healthcare worker with PCR-confirmed SARS-CoV-2 infection or an uninfected control (not recorded which).

This clonotype was counted between two and nine times. The chain links TRBV20-1 to TRBJ2-3, with a tentative D call TRBD2 (6 bases). The germline gives CDR1 DFQATT, CDR2 SNEGSKA (reference sequence). Between the trimmed V and J ends, which lost 5 bases and 0 bases, there was a span of 12 bases. The CDR3 runs 14 residues. CDR3 residues: CSAVRGTSTDTQYF. CDR3 coding DNA: TGCAGTGCTGTGCGTGGGACTAGCACAGATACGCAGTATTTT.

With regard to this clonotype: This may come from a read error, since a much larger clone is one base off. The chain's CDR3 is CSAPLAGGTKNIQYF. The CDR3, as DNA: TGCAGTGCTCCTCTAGCGGGGGGGACCAAAAACATTCAGTACTTC. The V call is TRBV20-1, the J call TRBJ2-4, with 12 bases fitting TRBD2. V was clipped by 5 bases and J by 2 bases; unmatched bases: 4. Germline V CDR1 and CDR2: DFQATT, SNEGSKA (reference sequence). CDR3 length: 15 amino acids.

The chain joins TRBV7-2 to TRBJ1-5; no firm D call. The CDR3 runs to 13 residues. V lost 2 bases to trimming and J lost 3 bases, with 5 bases between them. CDR1 and CDR2 (germline): SGHTA, FQGNSA. Here the CDR3 reads CASSLRLNQPQHF. The CDR3, as DNA: TGTGCCAGCAGCTTAAGGCTCAATCAGCCCCAGCATTTT.

Only a few counts were recorded for this clonotype. V and J are TRBV13 and TRBJ1-2; D may be TRBD1 (5 bases). Looked up from germline, CDR1 is PRHDT and CDR2 is FYEKMQ (reference sequence). Trimming shortened V by 2 bases and J by 8 bases, and 15 bases separated the two germline ends. This CDR3 comprises 14 residues. The CDR3 nucleotides are TGTGCCAGCAGCTTAAGGGCCAGGGACGGCGGCTACACCTTC. This encodes CASSLRARDGGYTF.

This clonotype was found a few times. This chain uses TRBV5-1 with TRBJ1-5, with D possibly being TRBD1 (6 bases). The germline V gene encodes CDR1 SGHRS and CDR2 YFSETQ. The V and J ends lost 0 bases and 5 bases respectively, with 12 bases between them. CDR3 size: 15 residues. The CDR3 DNA reads as TGCGCCAGCAGCTTGGCCGGGGGCGAAGATCAGCCCCAGCATTTT. It translates to CASSLAGGEDQPQHF.

The chain is built from TRBV28 and TRBJ2-3, with no clear D. This CDR3 region has 12 residues. V dropped 3 bases and J dropped 4 bases, with 5 bases sitting between them. Per germline, CDR1 MDHEN and CDR2 SYDVKM. CDR3 residues: CASSFGSDTQYF. The CDR3 coding sequence is TGTGCCAGCAGTTTTGGGTCAGATACGCAGTATTTT.

This clonotype was counted many times. CDR3: CASSLGPGANVLTF. The CDR3 bases are TGTGCCAGCAGCTTAGGACCTGGGGCCAACGTCCTGACTTTC. This chain connects TRBV7-9 to TRBJ2-6; D gene unclear. Germline loops: CDR1 SEHNR, CDR2 FQNEAQ (reference sequence). The germline V and J ends were trimmed by 1 base and 2 bases, with 3 bases remaining between them. The length of the CDR3 is 14 residues. Based on the CDR3 plus reference TRBV7-9 and TRBJ2-6, the full variable domain is DTGVSQNPRHKITKRGQNVTFRCDPISEHNRLYWYRQTLGQGPEFLTYFQNEAQLEKSRLLSDRFSAERPKGSFSTLEIQRTEQGDSAMYLCASSLGPGANVLTFGAGSRLTVL.

V is TRBV6-2 or TRBV6-3 and J is TRBJ1-5; tentatively, D is TRBD1 (6 bases). Germline V CDR1 and CDR2: MNHEY, SVGEGT. The CDR3 runs to 14 residues. Trimming took off 3 bases at V and 6 bases at J, with 12 bases between the two ends. The chain's CDR3 is CASSYGGARQPQHF. The CDR3 DNA is TGTGCCAGCAGTTATGGGGGGGCGCGTCAGCCCCAGCATTTT.

The genes are TRBV11-2 and TRBJ2-5, with 10 bases that match TRBD2. CDR3 size: 15 residues. Germline CDR1 and CDR2: SGHAT and FQNNGV. V lost 5 bases and J lost 2; bases outside the gene matches: 5. CDR3 residues: CASSPLAGPQETQYF. DNA of the CDR3: TGTGCCAGCAGCCCACTAGCGGGGCCGCAAGAGACCCAGTACTTC. The variable domain in full, with the rest retrieved from reference TRBV11-2 and TRBJ2-5, is EAGVAQSPRYKIIEKRQSVAFWCNPISGHATLYWYQQILGQGPKLLIQFQNNGVVDDSQLPKDRFSAERLKGVDSTLKIQPAKLEDSAVYLCASSPLAGPQETQYFGPGTRLLVL.

Only a few counts were recorded for this clonotype. This sequence joins TRBV12-3 or TRBV12-4 and TRBJ2-5, with 14 bases aligning to TRBD2. After removal of 5 bases from V and 7 bases from J, the junction contained 12 bases not matched to a gene. The CDR3 has 17 residues. DNA for the CDR3: TGTGCCAGCAGTAAGCCGGGACTAGCGGGGGTAGAGGGGACCCAGTACTTC. This encodes CASSKPGLAGVEGTQYF.

This clonotype was observed at least ten times. The chain links TRBV12-3 or TRBV12-4 to TRBJ2-7; D possibly corresponds to TRBD1 (5 bases). This CDR3 is 13 amino acids long. V gave up 6 bases and J gave up 5 bases, with 14 bases separating them. The CDR3 DNA sequence: TGTGCCAGCAGCTGGACACACCGGGACGAGCAGTACTTC. It codes for CASSWTHRDEQYF.

There are a few counts of this clonotype. V gene TRBV9 combines with J gene TRBJ1-3; D is unresolved. The CDR3 sequence is 12 residues long. Trimming took off 4 bases at V and 8 bases at J, with 10 bases between the two ends. In germline, CDR1 is SGDLS, CDR2 YYNGEE. In DNA, the CDR3 is TGTGCCAGCAGCCCCCGAAAGGACACCATATATTTT. It is translated as CASSPRKDTIYF. Supplemented by reference TRBV9 and TRBJ1-3, the full variable domain reads DSGVTQTPKHLITATGQRVTLRCSPRSGDLSVYWYQQSLDQGLQFLIQYYNGEERAKGNILERFSAQQFPDLHSELNLSSLELGDSALYFCASSPRKDTIYFGEGSWLTVV.

This clonotype was observed at least ten times. The V gene is TRBV20-1, the J gene TRBJ2-5; D might be TRBD1 (6 bases). The length of the CDR3 is 16 residues. Germline V CDR1 and CDR2: DFQATT, SNEGSKA (reference sequence). V lost 4 bases, J lost 5 bases, and 23 bases lay in between. CDR3 in DNA: TGCAGTGCTACGCCGGCCCGCCGTGGGGGCGGGGAGACCCAGTACTTC. This translates into CSATPARRGGGETQYF.

The rearrangement uses TRBV20-1 and TRBJ2-5; 7 bases match TRBD1. V trimming: 7 bases; J trimming: 5 bases; junction bases outside the gene matches: 7. In germline, CDR1 is DFQATT, CDR2 SNEGSKA (reference sequence). The CDR3 covers 12 residues. The CDR3 DNA follows: TGCAGTGGACAGGGCTGGGCGGAGACCCAGTACTTC. As protein: CSGQGWAETQYF.

V and J are TRBV29-1 and TRBJ2-5; tentative D call: TRBD2 (5 bases). The germline CDR1 and CDR2 sequences are SQVTM and ANQGSEA. The CDR3 has 12 amino acids. The V end was cut by 7 bases, the J end by 7 bases, with 16 bases between. The CDR3 sequence is CSAGRAGPTQYF. The CDR3 DNA reads as TGCAGCGCGGGCCGGGCGGGCCCGACCCAGTACTTC.

The chain uses TRBV7-6 and TRBJ2-7, with no clear D. V was trimmed by 0 bases and J by 4 bases, leaving 7 bases between them. Germline-derived CDR1 and CDR2 are SGHVS and FNYEAQ. The CDR3 contains 13 residues. CDR3 bases: TGTGCCAGCAGCTTAGCGCGAGCGTACGAGCAGTACTTC. Translation gives CASSLARAYEQYF.

This clonotype was recorded at least ten times. The chain links TRBV12-3 or TRBV12-4 to TRBJ1-1; 7 bases fit TRBD1. The CDR3 consists of 14 residues. V was clipped by 5 bases and J by 1 base; unmatched bases: 4. In DNA, the CDR3 is TGTGCCAGCAGTCTTAGGGACAGGAACACTGAAGCTTTCTTT. This codes for CASSLRDRNTEAFF.

This clonotype was picked up a small number of times. The J gene is TRBJ2-3, the V gene TRBV12-3 or TRBV12-4; weak D call: TRBD1 (6 bases). V lost 6 bases to trimming and J lost 4 bases, with 14 bases between them. CDR3 length: 14 residues. This chain's CDR3 is CASRMTGSADTQYF. In DNA form, the CDR3 reads TGTGCCAGCAGGATGACAGGTTCGGCAGATACGCAGTATTTT.

This clonotype occurred many times. The V gene is TRBV19, the J gene TRBJ2-4, with D unclear. CDR3 length equals 13 residues. V shed 5 bases and J shed 0 bases, with 5 bases lying between them. CDR1 is LNHDA and CDR2 is SQIVND in the germline V gene (reference sequence). DNA of the CDR3: TGTGCCAGTAGTGGGGTAGCCAAAAACATTCAGTACTTC. It translates to CASSGVAKNIQYF. The full variable domain, rest sourced from reference TRBV19 and TRBJ2-4, is DGGITQSPKYLFRKEGQNVTLSCEQNLNHDAMYWYRQDPGQGLRLIYYSQIVNDFQKGDIAEGYSVSREKKESFPLTVTSAQKNPTAFYLCASSGVAKNIQYFGAGTRLSVL.

This clonotype occurred many times. The chain combines TRBV29-1 with TRBJ2-1; no reliable D call. Trimming took off 7 bases at V and 0 bases at J, with 16 bases between the two ends. The CDR3 is made up of 15 amino acids. Germline V gene data show CDR1 as SQVTM and CDR2 as ANQGSEA. Here the CDR3 DNA reads TGCAGCGCTACCTTCCTCACGAGCTCCTACAATGAGCAGTTCTTC. Residues: CSATFLTSSYNEQFF.

This clonotype was counted many times. The V gene is TRBV10-2, the J gene TRBJ1-1; no definite D call. Trimming stripped 0 bases from V and 4 bases from J, with 9 bases between. The CDR3 loop spans 14 amino acids. From germline, CDR1 is WSHSY and CDR2 SAAADI. This CDR3 reads CASSESKTGTEAFF. The DNA of the CDR3 is TGCGCCAGCAGTGAGTCGAAGACGGGCACTGAAGCTTTCTTT.